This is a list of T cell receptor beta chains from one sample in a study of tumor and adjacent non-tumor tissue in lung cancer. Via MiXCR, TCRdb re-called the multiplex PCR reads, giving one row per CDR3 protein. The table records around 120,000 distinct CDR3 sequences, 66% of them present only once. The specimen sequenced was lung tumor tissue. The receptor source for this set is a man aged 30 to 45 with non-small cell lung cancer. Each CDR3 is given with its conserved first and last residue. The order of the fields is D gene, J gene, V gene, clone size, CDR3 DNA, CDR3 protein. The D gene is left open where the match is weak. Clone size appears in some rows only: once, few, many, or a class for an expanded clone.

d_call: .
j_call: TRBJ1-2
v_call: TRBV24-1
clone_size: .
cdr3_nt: TGTGCCACCAGTGAAGACGGCTATGGCTGCACCTTC
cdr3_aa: CATSEDGYGCTF

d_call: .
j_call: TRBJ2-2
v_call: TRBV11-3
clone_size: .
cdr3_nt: TGTGCCAGCAGCTTACGTCCGGGGCAGGGAAACACCGGGGAGCTGTTTTTT
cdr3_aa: CASSLRPGQGNTGELFF

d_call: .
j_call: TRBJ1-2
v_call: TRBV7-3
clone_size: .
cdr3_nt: TGTACCAGCAACTGGACGGAAAACTATGGCTACACCTTC
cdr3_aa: CTSNWTENYGYTF

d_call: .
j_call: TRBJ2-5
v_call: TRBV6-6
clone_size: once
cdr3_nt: TGTACCAGCAGTACGGCAGCGGGAGAGACCCAGTACTTC
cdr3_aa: CTSSTAAGETQYF

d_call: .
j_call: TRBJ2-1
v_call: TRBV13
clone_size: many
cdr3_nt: TGTGCCAGCAGCTTAGCGCAGACCTACAATGAGCAGTTCTTC
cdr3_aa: CASSLAQTYNEQFF

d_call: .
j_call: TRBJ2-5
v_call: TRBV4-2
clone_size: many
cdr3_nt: TGTGCCAGCAGCCAAGATAGTGGAGCGACCCAGTACTTC
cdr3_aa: CASSQDSGATQYF

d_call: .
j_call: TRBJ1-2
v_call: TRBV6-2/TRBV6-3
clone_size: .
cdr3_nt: TGTACCAGCAGTTCACGGGTCCGCTATGACTACACCTTC
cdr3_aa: CTSSSRVRYDYTF

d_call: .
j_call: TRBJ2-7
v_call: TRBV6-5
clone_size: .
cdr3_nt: TGTGCCAGCAGTGAAGATATGGAAACCTACGTGCAGTACTTC
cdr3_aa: CASSEDMETYVQYF

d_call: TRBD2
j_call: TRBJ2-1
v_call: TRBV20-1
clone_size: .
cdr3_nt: TGCAATCCGAGACTATCGGGGGGGCATAATGAGCAGTTCTTC
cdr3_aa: CNPRLSGGHNEQFF

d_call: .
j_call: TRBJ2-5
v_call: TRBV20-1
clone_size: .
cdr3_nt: TGCACTGCTAGAGCGCAGAGTAGCGGTATCCAGTACTTC
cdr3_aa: CTARAQSSGIQYF

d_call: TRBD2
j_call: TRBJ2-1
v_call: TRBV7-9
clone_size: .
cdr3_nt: TGTGCCAGCAGCTCCCGACTAGCGGGAGGATCCTACAATGCGCGGTTCTTC
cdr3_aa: CASSSRLAGGSYNARFF

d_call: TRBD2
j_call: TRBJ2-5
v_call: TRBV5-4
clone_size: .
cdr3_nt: TGTGCCAGCAGCTTTAGACTAGCGGGGTCGGAGACCCAGTACTTC
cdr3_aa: CASSFRLAGSETQYF

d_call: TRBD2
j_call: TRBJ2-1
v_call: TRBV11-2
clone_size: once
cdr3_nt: TGTGCCAGCAACCGTACCGGGACTAGGATCGGCGGTGAGCAGCTCTTC
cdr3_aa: CASNRTGTRIGGEQLF

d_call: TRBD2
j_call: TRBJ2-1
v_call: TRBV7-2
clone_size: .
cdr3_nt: TGTGCCAGCAGCGCCAGCGGGGGCAATGAGCAGTTCTTC
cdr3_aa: CASSASGGNEQFF

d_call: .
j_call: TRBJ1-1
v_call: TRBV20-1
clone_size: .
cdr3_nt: TGTAGTGCTCCAACAGGGATCATTGAAGCTTTCTTT
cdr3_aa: CSAPTGIIEAFF

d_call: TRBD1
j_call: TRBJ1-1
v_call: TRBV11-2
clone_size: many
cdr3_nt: TGTGCCAGCAGCCTGGGACAGGGCACTGAAGCTTTCTTT
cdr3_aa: CASSLGQGTEAFF

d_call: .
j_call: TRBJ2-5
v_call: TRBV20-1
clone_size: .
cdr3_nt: TGCAGTGCCCGCAGGGTACAAGAAACCCAGTACTTC
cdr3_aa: CSARRVQETQYF

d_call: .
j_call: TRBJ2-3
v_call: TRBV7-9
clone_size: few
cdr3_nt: TGTGCCAGCAGCTTAAGGGGTCGGAGATGGGGTTCGGCAGATACGCAGTATTTT
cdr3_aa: CASSLRGRRWGSADTQYF

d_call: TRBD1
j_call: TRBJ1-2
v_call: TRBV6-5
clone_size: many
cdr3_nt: TGTGCCAGCAGCCCCGACAGGGGATACGGCTACACCTTC
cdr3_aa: CASSPDRGYGYTF

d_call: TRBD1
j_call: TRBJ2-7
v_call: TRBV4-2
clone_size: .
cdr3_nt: TGTACCTGCAGCCAAGATCGGGACAGGGGTATTCCCTACGAGCAGTACTTC
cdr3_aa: CTCSQDRDRGIPYEQYF

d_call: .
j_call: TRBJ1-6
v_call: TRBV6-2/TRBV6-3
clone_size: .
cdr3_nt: TGTGCCAGCAGTTCTAGACAAGCGGGTAATCCACCCCTCCACTTT
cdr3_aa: CASSSRQAGNPPLHF

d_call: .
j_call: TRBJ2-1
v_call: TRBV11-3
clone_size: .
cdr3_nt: TGTGCCAGTAGCTTGCTGGACAGATACAATGAGCAGTTCTTC
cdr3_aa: CASSLLDRYNEQFF

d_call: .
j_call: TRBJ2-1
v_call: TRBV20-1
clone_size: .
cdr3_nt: TGCAGTGATAGACGGGACTCAGGGAATGAGCAGTTCTTC
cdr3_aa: CSDRRDSGNEQFF

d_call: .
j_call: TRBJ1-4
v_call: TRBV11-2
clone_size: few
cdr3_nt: TGTGCCAGCAGCTACTCCCAAAAACTGTTTTTT
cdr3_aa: CASSYSQKLFF

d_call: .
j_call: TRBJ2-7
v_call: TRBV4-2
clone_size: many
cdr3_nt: TGTGCCAGCGCCCCGGCTCGAGGGGATGCCTACGAGCAGTACTTC
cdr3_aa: CASAPARGDAYEQYF

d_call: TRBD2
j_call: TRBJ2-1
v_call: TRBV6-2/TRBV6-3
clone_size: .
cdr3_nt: TGCGCCAGCAAGACTAGCGGGGACAATGAGCAGTTCTTC
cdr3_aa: CASKTSGDNEQFF

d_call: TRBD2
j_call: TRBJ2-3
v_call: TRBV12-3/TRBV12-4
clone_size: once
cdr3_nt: TGTCCCAGCAGTTTAACTAGCGGAGGCACAGATACGCAGTATTTT
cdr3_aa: CPSSLTSGGTDTQYF

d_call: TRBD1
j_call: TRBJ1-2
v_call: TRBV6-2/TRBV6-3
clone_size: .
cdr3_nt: TGTGCGAGCACTTGGGACAGAAGCTATGGCTACACCTTC
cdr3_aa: CASTWDRSYGYTF

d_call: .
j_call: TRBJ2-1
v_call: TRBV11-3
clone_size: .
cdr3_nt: TGTGCCAGCAGCTTAGTCCTGTTCCAGGGCGGGTTCCTGGACAATGAGCAGTTCTTC
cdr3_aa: CASSLVLFQGGFLDNEQFF

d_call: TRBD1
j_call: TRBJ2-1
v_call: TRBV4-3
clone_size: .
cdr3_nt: TGCGCCAGCAGCCAAGATTATGGGACAGTGGCCAATGAGCAGTTCTTC
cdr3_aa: CASSQDYGTVANEQFF

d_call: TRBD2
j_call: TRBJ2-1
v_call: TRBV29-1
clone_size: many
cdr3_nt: TGCAGCTCCGGTGGGGCTAGCGGGCTCAATGAGCAGTTCTTC
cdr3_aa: CSSGGASGLNEQFF

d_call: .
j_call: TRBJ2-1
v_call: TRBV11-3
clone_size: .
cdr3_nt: TGTACCAGCAGCTTAGATGTATCAGTTGATGAGCAGTTCTTC
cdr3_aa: CTSSLDVSVDEQFF

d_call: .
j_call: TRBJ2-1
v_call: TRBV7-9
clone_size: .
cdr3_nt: TGTGCCAGCAACTATACATGGGCTGAGCAGTTCTTC
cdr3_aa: CASNYTWAEQFF

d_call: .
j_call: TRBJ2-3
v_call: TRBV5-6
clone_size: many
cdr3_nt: TGTGCCAGCAGCTTGGGGCAGGCAGATACGCAGTATTTT
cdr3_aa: CASSLGQADTQYF

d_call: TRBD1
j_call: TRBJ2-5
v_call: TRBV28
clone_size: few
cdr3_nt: TGTGCCAGCAGCTGGGGACAGAACCAAGAGACCCAGTACTTC
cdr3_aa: CASSWGQNQETQYF

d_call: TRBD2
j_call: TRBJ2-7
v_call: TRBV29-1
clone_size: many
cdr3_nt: TGCAGCGTTGGGGGGACTAGCGCCTACGAGCAGTACTTC
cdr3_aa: CSVGGTSAYEQYF

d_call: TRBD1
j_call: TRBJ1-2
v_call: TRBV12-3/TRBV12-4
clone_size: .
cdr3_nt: TGTGCCAGCAATTCATACAGGGGTGACTATGGCTACGCCTTC
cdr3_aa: CASNSYRGDYGYAF

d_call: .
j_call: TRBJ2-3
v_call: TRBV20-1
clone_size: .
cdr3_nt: TGCAGTGCTAGAGGTGCCTTCTGGCCCACAGATACGCAGTATTTT
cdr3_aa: CSARGAFWPTDTQYF

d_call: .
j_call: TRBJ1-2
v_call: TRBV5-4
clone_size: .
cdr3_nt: TGTGCCAGCAGCTTGGTGGTCCCCGATTATGGCTACACCTTC
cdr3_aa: CASSLVVPDYGYTF

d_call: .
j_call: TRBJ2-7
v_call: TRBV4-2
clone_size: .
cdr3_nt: TGTGCCAGCAGCCATGAGTGGGGGGGCAGCTACGAACAGTACTTC
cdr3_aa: CASSHEWGGSYEQYF

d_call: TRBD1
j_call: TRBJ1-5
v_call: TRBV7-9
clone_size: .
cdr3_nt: TGTGCCAGCCGACAGGGGGAGTGGCCCCAGCATTTT
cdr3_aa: CASRQGEWPQHF

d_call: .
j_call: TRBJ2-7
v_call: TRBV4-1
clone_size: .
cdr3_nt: TGCGCAACCAGCCCCCCCCAGGTCTCGACCTACGAGCAGTACTTC
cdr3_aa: CATSPPQVSTYEQYF

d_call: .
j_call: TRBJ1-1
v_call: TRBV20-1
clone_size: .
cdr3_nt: TGCAGTGCTCCCCGACAGGATACTGAAGCTATCTTT
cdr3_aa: CSAPRQDTEAIF

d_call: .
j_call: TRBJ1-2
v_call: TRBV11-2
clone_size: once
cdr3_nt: TGTGCCAGCGGCTTAGTTGACTCGCCAGCGGGCTACACCTTC
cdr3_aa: CASGLVDSPAGYTF

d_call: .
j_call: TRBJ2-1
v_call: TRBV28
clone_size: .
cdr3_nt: TGTGCCAGTAGTTCCTCCATAGTGGAGAAGAGCTCCTACAATGAGCAGTTCTTC
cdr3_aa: CASSSSIVEKSSYNEQFF

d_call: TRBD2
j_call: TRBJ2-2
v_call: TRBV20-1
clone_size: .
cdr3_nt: TGCAATGCTGTAGCGGGTTTTGGCGGGGAGCTGTTTTTT
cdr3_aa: CNAVAGFGGELFF

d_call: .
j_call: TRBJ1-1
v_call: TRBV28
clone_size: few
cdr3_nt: TGTGCCAGCAGTTTGGGCGACACTGAAGCTTTCTTT
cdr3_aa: CASSLGDTEAFF

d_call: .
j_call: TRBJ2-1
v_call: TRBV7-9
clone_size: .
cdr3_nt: TGTGCCGGCAGCAGGGGGGTGGGAAACAATGAGCAGTTCTTC
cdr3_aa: CAGSRGVGNNEQFF

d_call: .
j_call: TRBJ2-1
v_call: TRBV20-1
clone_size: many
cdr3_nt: TGCAGTGCCGCCATGGATGAGCAGTTCTTC
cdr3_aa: CSAAMDEQFF

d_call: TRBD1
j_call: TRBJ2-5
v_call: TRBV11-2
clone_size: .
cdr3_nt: TGTGTCAGCAGCTTAGACAGGGAAGAGACCCAATACTTC
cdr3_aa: CVSSLDREETQYF

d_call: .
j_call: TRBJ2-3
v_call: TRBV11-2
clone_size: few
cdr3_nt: TGTGCCAGCAGCTTTGGGGGGCCAAGCATAGATATGCAGTATTTT
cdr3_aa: CASSFGGPSIDMQYF

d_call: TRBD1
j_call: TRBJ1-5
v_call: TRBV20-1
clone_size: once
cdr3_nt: TGCAGTACTAGCCCGGACAGGGCTGTTCAGCCCCAGCATTTT
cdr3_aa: CSTSPDRAVQPQHF